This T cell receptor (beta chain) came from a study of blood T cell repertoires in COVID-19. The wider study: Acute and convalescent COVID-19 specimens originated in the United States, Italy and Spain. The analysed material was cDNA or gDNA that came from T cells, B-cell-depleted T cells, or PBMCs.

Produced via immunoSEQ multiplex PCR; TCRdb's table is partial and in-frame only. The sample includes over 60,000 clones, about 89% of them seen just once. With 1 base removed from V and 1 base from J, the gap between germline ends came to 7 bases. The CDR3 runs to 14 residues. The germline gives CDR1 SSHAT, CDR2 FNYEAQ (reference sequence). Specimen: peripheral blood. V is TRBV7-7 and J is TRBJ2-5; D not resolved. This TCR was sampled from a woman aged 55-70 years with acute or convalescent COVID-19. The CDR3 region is CASSLGSSQETQYF. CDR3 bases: TGTGCCAGCAGCTTAGGGTCCAGCCAAGAGACCCAGTACTTC.